These T cell receptor beta chains were read from a single sample in a study of OX40 agonist ivuxolimab in advanced cancers. Clones were read by immunoSEQ multiplex PCR, and TCRdb kept only the in-frame ones, dropping some. This table has approximately 94,000 clones, approximately 90% appearing once. Sequences were derived from CD4+ or CD8+ T cells sorted from blood, sampled in a trial of the OX40 agonist ivuxolimab. All receptors come from an adult with an advanced solid tumor such as melanoma, head and neck, liver or kidney cancer. Both conserved end residues are part of each CDR3. D genes are given only for firm matches. Clone size is shown for a subset of rows, as once, few, many or a class of expanded clone.

>TRBD2|TRBV5-1|TRBJ2-1|.
TGCGCCAGCAGAAATAGCGGGAGTCGGGACAATGAGCAGTTCTTC
CASRNSGSRDNEQFF
>.|TRBV10-3|TRBJ1-4|.
TGTGCCATCAGTGAGTATGGGGAAGATGAAAAACTGTTTTTT
CAISEYGEDEKLFF
>TRBD1|TRBV7-6|TRBJ1-4|.
TGTGCCAGCAGCTACCTTGAACCGGGACAGCTATATGAAAAACTGTTTTTT
CASSYLEPGQLYEKLFF
>.|TRBV18|TRBJ1-1|few
TGTGCCAGCTCACCCTTTGGGGAGAACACTGAAGCTTTCTTT
CASSPFGENTEAFF
>TRBD1|TRBV4-3|TRBJ2-3|once
TGCGCCAGCAGCCAAGAAGGGACAGGGGGCCGCTTAAACACAGATACGCAGTATTTT
CASSQEGTGGRLNTDTQYF
>.|TRBV28|TRBJ2-1|.
TGTGCCAGCAGTCGAACGGACAAACAAGGGGATGAGCAGTTCTTC
CASSRTDKQGDEQFF
>TRBD1|TRBV29-1|TRBJ1-2|.
TGCAGCGTAGGAAGCTACAGGGGGGGTTATGGCTACACCTTC
CSVGSYRGGYGYTF
>TRBD1|TRBV7-2|TRBJ2-7|.
TGTGCCAGCAGTTCAGGGGGCGAAGTCGAGCAGTACTTC
CASSSGGEVEQYF
>.|TRBV6-1|TRBJ2-6|.
TGTGCCATCGAGGTCATCGCTGGGGCCAACGTCCTGACTTTC
CAIEVIAGANVLTF
>TRBD2|TRBV28|TRBJ2-2|.
TGTGCCAGCAGGCGCGGACTAGCGGTCGCAGGCACCGGGGAGCTGTTTTTT
CASRRGLAVAGTGELFF
>.|TRBV5-1|TRBJ2-7|.
TGCGCCAGCAGCCGGGGACTGGCCCAATACGAGCAGTACTTC
CASSRGLAQYEQYF
>.|TRBV28|TRBJ1-2|.
TGTGCCAGCAGTTTGACAGAGAGAGTCTATGGCTACACCTTC
CASSLTERVYGYTF
>.|TRBV2|TRBJ1-1|.
TGTGCCAGCAGTGAAGCACGGGGTTTGAGGACTGAAGCTTTCTTT
CASSEARGLRTEAFF
>.|TRBV5-6|TRBJ1-2|.
TGTGCCAGCAGCTTGGGGGCAGAGGCTGGCTACACCTTC
CASSLGAEAGYTF
>TRBD2|TRBV4-3|TRBJ2-1|.
TGCGCCAGCAGCCAATCCGGGACTAGCGGGAGAACGGAGCAGTTCTTC
CASSQSGTSGRTEQFF
>.|TRBV5-3|TRBJ2-7|.
TGTGCCAGACTTCCTGCAGGGACGCCCTACGAGCAGTACTTC
CARLPAGTPYEQYF
>.|TRBV4-1|TRBJ1-5|.
TGCGCCAGCAGCCAAGATTTAAGCAATCAGCCCCAGCATTTT
CASSQDLSNQPQHF
>.|TRBV5-1|TRBJ2-1|once
TGCGCCAGCAGCTTGGTTATTACGTTGCCTGGCCAGACAGTCTACAATGAGCAGTTCTTC
CASSLVITLPGQTVYNEQFF
>.|TRBV5-4|TRBJ1-1|.
TGTGCCAGCAGCTGGGAACAAGGCACTGAAGCTTTCTTT
CASSWEQGTEAFF
>.|TRBV12-5|TRBJ1-4|once
TGTGCTAGTGGTTTGGTACGGGGGGCGGCTAATGAAAAACTGTTTTTT
CASGLVRGAANEKLFF
>TRBD2|TRBV7-3|TRBJ2-1|.
TGTGCCAGCAGCTGGGGACTAGCGGGAGTTTACAATGAGCAGTTCTTC
CASSWGLAGVYNEQFF
>TRBD1|TRBV5-1|TRBJ2-7|.
TGCGCCAGCAGCTTGGACCAGGACAGGCTGGCCTACGAGCAGTACTTC
CASSLDQDRLAYEQYF
>.|TRBV9|TRBJ2-7|.
TGTGCCAGCAGCGTAGTCGAGGTTAGTCGGGGACCTCACCACGAGCAGTACTTC
CASSVVEVSRGPHHEQYF
>.|TRBV30|TRBJ1-3|.
TGTGCCTGGAGTATAGGGGGGCAGGGGATTTCCGGAAACACCATATATTTT
CAWSIGGQGISGNTIYF
>TRBD2|TRBV6-5|TRBJ2-5|.
TGTGCCAGCAGTTACCGGGGACTAGCGGGCGGGACCCAGTACTTC
CASSYRGLAGGTQYF
>TRBD2|TRBV7-9|TRBJ2-3|once
TGTGCCAGCAGCCCAGGACTAGCGGGACCAGATACGCAGTATTTT
CASSPGLAGPDTQYF
>TRBD2|TRBV6-1|TRBJ2-7|once
TGTGCCAGCAGTGACGCACTTAGACTAGCGGGAGCCGGGGAGCAGTACTTC
CASSDALRLAGAGEQYF
>TRBD1|TRBV7-9|TRBJ1-4|.
TGTGCCAGCAGCCGACAGGGGATGGGGGAAAAACTGTTTTTT
CASSRQGMGEKLFF
>.|TRBV9|TRBJ2-3|.
TGTGCCAGCGGGGTGGCAGATACGCAGTATTTT
CASGVADTQYF
>.|TRBV6-5|TRBJ2-2|.
TGTGCCAGCAGTTACTCTGGGGCGCAGGACACCGGGGAGCTGTTTTTT
CASSYSGAQDTGELFF
>TRBD2|TRBV19|TRBJ2-1|.
TGTGCCAGTAGTATAGATCTTGGGACTAGCGGTCTTAGGGACAATGAGCAGTTCTTC
CASSIDLGTSGLRDNEQFF
>.|TRBV2|TRBJ2-1|.
TGTGCCAGCAGTCCCCGGTTCATAAACAATGAGCAGTTCTTC
CASSPRFINNEQFF
>.|TRBV11-1|TRBJ1-6|.
TGTGCCAGCAGCCTGCAGGGGTACCGATCACCCCTCCACTTT
CASSLQGYRSPLHF
>TRBD2|TRBV6-6|TRBJ2-1|.
TGTGCCAGCAGAATCGGGAGGGCCCTCTACAATGAGCAGTTCTTC
CASRIGRALYNEQFF
>.|TRBV29-1|TRBJ1-4|.
TGCAGCGTTGAAGATCGGGCAGGTGAAAAACTGTTTTTT
CSVEDRAGEKLFF
>TRBD1|TRBV7-3|TRBJ2-1|.
TGTGCCAGCAGCTCCCCCGGGACAGGGTTCAATGAGCAGTTCTTC
CASSSPGTGFNEQFF
>.|TRBV11-3|TRBJ2-5|.
TGTGCCAGCAGCTTAGTGCGTGGCGGGGAGACCCAGTACTTC
CASSLVRGGETQYF
>.|TRBV6-5|TRBJ2-1|.
TGTATTCTGAGGCCAGGGGATGAGCAGTTCTTC
CILRPGDEQFF
>TRBD1|TRBV28|TRBJ1-2|once
TGTGCCAGCAGTAACGAGGGACAGAACTATGGCTACACCTTC
CASSNEGQNYGYTF
>.|TRBV11-1|TRBJ2-3|.
TGTGCCAGCAGCTTATATCGACCAGCGGGCCTCACAGATACGCAGTATTTT
CASSLYRPAGLTDTQYF
>.|TRBV2|TRBJ2-5|.
TGTGCCAGCAGTGTTCCCCGGCGACAGCAAGAGACCCAGTACTTC
CASSVPRRQQETQYF
>TRBD2|TRBV18|TRBJ2-2|.
TGTGCCAGCTCACCACAAGCGGGGTCGGGGACCGGGGAACTGTTTTTT
CASSPQAGSGTGELFF
>TRBD1|TRBV5-1|TRBJ2-7|.
TGCGCCAGCAGTCCCTTACGCCAGGGGGCCTACGAGCAGTACTTC
CASSPLRQGAYEQYF
>.|TRBV5-4|TRBJ2-2|.
TGTGCCAGCAGCTCCTTCCGGGGCGCGAACACCGGGGAGCTGTTTTTT
CASSSFRGANTGELFF